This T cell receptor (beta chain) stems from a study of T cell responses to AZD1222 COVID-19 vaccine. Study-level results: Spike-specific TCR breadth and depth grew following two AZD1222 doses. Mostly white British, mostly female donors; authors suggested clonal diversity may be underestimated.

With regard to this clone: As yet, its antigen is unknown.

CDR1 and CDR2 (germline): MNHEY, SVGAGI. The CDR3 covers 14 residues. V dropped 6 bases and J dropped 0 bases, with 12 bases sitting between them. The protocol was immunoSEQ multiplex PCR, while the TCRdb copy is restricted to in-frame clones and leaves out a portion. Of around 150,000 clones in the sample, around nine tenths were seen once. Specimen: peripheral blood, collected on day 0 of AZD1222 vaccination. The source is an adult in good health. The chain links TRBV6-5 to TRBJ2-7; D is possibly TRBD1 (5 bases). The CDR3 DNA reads TGTGCCAGCAGCCTGGAGACAGCCTCCTACGAGCAGTACTTC. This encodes CASSLETASYEQYF.